These T cell receptor beta chains were read from a single sample in a study of blood T cells in healthy people across ages. Using its own MiXCR run on the 5' RACE reads, TCRdb lists one record per CDR3 protein. Seen here are 800,000 or so distinct CDR3 sequences, 55% to 65% observed once, and the top ten hold approximately 30%. Sequenced sample: blood. These receptor sequences come from a young man in good health. CDR3s include the opening cysteine and the closing phenylalanine or tryptophan. Each record gives: CDR3 protein, CDR3 DNA, V gene, clone size, J gene, D gene. A D gene is named only where the DNA matches it firmly. Clone size is not always given. Where it is, it says once, few, many or a class for expanded clones.

CASSIGVEQYF,TGTGCCAGCAGTATAGGGGTTGAGCAGTACTTC,TRBV28,many,TRBJ2-7,.
CASSPMNLYEQYF,TGTGCCAGCAGTCCTATGAACTTATACGAGCAGTACTTC,TRBV28,.,TRBJ2-7,.
CSAKGQYQETQYF,TGCAGTGCCAAGGGACAGTACCAAGAGACCCAGTACTTC,TRBV20-1,.,TRBJ2-5,TRBD1
CASSEQGISGNTIYF,TGTGCCAGCAGCGAACAGGGGATCTCTGGAAACACCATATATTTT,TRBV9,.,TRBJ1-3,TRBD1
CATSRAGGKEQFF,TGTGCCACCAGCAGGGCAGGTGGTAAGGAGCAGTTCTTC,TRBV15,.,TRBJ2-1,.
CASSHALEQAEYF,TGTGCCAGCAGCCACGCCCTCGAACAGGCTGAGTACTTC,TRBV5-6,.,TRBJ2-4,.
CASSLYLGGGYQEAQYF,TGTGCCAGCAGTTTATATTTAGGCGGGGGTTACCAAGAGGCCCAGTACTTC,TRBV27,.,TRBJ2-5,TRBD2
CASSAPSGVSTDTQYF,TGTGCCAGCAGTGCGCCCAGCGGGGTTAGCACAGATACGCAGTATTTT,TRBV25-1,.,TRBJ2-3,TRBD2
CASSTRTGTSPKNTEAFF,TGTGCCAGCAGCACCCGTACGGGGACCTCTCCTAAGAACACTGAAGCTTTCTTT,TRBV7-2,.,TRBJ1-1,.
CASSVGLADYNEQFF,TGTGCCAGCAGCGTTGGGCTAGCGGACTACAATGAGCAGTTCTTC,TRBV9,.,TRBJ2-1,TRBD2
CASSASRGPLEKLFF,TGTGCCAGCAGCGCGAGCAGGGGGCCCCTTGAAAAACTGTTTTTT,TRBV9,once,TRBJ1-4,TRBD1
CASSSPFAPKLTETQETQYF,TGTGCCAGCAGCTCCCCCTTCGCCCCGAAGCTGACAGAGACCCAAGAGACCCAGTACTTC,TRBV7-2,once,TRBJ2-5,.
CAIGSGAYEQYF,TGTGCCATCGGGAGCGGGGCCTACGAGCAGTACTTC,TRBV10-3,few,TRBJ2-7,TRBD2
CASSVDSYYEQYF,TGTGCCAGCAGCGTAGACAGCTACTACGAGCAGTACTTC,TRBV9,.,TRBJ2-7,.
CASSVHRNGANVLTF,TGTGCCAGCAGTGTCCACAGGAACGGGGCCAACGTCCTGACTTTC,TRBV25-1,.,TRBJ2-6,.
CSVLNVSYNEQFF,TGCAGCGTCTTGAATGTATCCTACAATGAGCAGTTCTTC,TRBV29-1,.,TRBJ2-1,.
CASSSFPQITGGGPSYNEQFF,TGTGCCAGCAGCTCGTTTCCCCAAATTACAGGGGGCGGACCCTCCTACAATGAGCAGTTCTTC,TRBV7-8,once,TRBJ2-1,TRBD1
CASSLGGDDSPLHF,TGTGCCAGCAGTTTAGGAGGGGACGACTCACCCCTCCACTTT,TRBV12-3/TRBV12-4,once,TRBJ1-6,.